Presented here are 23 T cell receptor beta chains from one specimen sequenced in a study of monozygotic twins with inflammatory bowel disease. TCRdb derives one entry per CDR3 protein from the 5' RACE reads, leaving out DNA. This sample's table reports 150,000 to 200,000 distinct CDR3 sequences. Material for sequencing was blood. The receptors stem from a human donor with ulcerative colitis or Crohn's disease, or a healthy co-twin of an affected twin (not recorded which).

The CDR3 spells CARDWGDTQYF. V and J are TRBV30 and TRBJ2-3; TCRdb's D call of TRBD1 is untestable without DNA. CDR1 is GTSNPN, CDR2 SVGIG, per germline (reference sequence). The CDR3 consists of 11 residues.

The V and J genes are TRBV20-1 and TRBJ2-7; no DNA is available, so the TRBD1 call from TCRdb remains unchecked. The CDR3 sequence is 14 residues long. In germline, CDR1 is DFQATT, CDR2 SNEGSKA (reference sequence). The CDR3 is CSARVPGAGIEQYF.

This chain joins TRBV15 and TRBJ2-7. In germline, CDR1 is LNHNV, CDR2 YYDKDF (reference sequence). This CDR3 spans 13 amino acids. CDR3 amino acids: CATSRARQYEQYF.

The chain links TRBV3-1 to TRBJ2-7; TCRdb picks TRBD2, but there is no DNA to check that call. Germline V lookup: CDR1 LGHDT, CDR2 YNNKEL (reference sequence). There are 13 residues in the CDR3. The CDR3 is CASSPLSAGGMYF.

This rearrangement joins TRBV20-1 to TRBJ2-5. This CDR3 region has 13 residues. Germline CDR1 reads DFQATT; CDR2 reads SNEGSKA (reference sequence). CDR3 region: CSAGAVEQETQYF.

The chain is built from TRBV5-1 and TRBJ2-3; TCRdb selects TRBD1, and the lack of DNA leaves this call unchecked. Germline loops: CDR1 SGHRS, CDR2 YFSETQ. This CDR3 has 15 amino acids. The CDR3 loop is CASSLDRGSTDTQYF.

CDR3 protein: CASSSSWRETGEQFF. J is TRBJ2-1 and V is TRBV12-3 or TRBV12-4; absent DNA, TCRdb's TRBD2 call cannot be checked. This CDR3 is 15 amino acids long.

The genes are TRBV15 and TRBJ2-7; absent DNA, TCRdb's TRBD2 call cannot be checked. The CDR3 is 15 residues long. Germline CDR1 reads LNHNV; CDR2 reads YYDKDF (reference sequence). CDR3: CATSREASGSYEQYF.

The chain has TRBV27 and TRBJ2-1; TCRdb's D gene call, TRBD1, goes unchecked for lack of DNA. The CDR3 is 16 residues long. Germline V gene sequence: CDR1 MNHEY, CDR2 SMNVEV (reference sequence). CDR3 amino acids: CASSLFGTGTYNEQFF.

This chain uses TRBV7-3 with TRBJ2-2; no DNA is available, so the TRBD2 call from TCRdb remains unchecked. Germline CDR1 and CDR2: SGHTA and FQGTGA. The CDR3 runs 18 residues. This chain's CDR3 is CASSATSGKPPNTGELFF.

The chain is built from TRBV24-1 and TRBJ2-3; TCRdb lists TRBD2, though no DNA is available to test this call. The length of the CDR3 is 17 residues. Germline CDR1 is KGHDR and CDR2 is SFDVKD. CDR3 sequence: CATSDHGLAEITDTQYF.

CDR3 sequence reads: CASSLDYRISNEQFF. V and J are TRBV13 and TRBJ2-1. CDR1 PRHDT and CDR2 FYEKMQ come from the germline V gene (reference sequence). The CDR3 runs 15 residues.

The chain is built from TRBV6-2 or TRBV6-3 and TRBJ2-1; lacking DNA, the TRBD1 call made by TCRdb goes unchecked. The germline V gene has CDR1 MNHEY and CDR2 SVGEGT. The CDR3 has 16 amino acids. This CDR3 reads CASSYWAGASYNEQFF.

V and J are TRBV7-9 and TRBJ2-1; TCRdb designates TRBD2, a call that cannot be tested without DNA. The germline CDR1 and CDR2 sequences are SEHNR and FQNEAQ (reference sequence). The CDR3 runs to 15 residues. The CDR3 protein is CASSKRGRAYNEQFF.

V is TRBV27 and J is TRBJ1-6; TCRdb names TRBD1, which stays unverified in the absence of DNA. CDR3 length equals 16 residues. Per germline, CDR1 MNHEY and CDR2 SMNVEV (reference sequence). CDR3 sequence: CASTLQGAWDNSPLHF.

The V call is TRBV7-9, the J call TRBJ2-1; TCRdb proposes TRBD2, but this gene call is untestable without DNA. Germline lookup yields CDR1 SEHNR and CDR2 FQNEAQ (reference sequence). The CDR3 spans 17 residues. The chain's CDR3 is CASSLRPSSGRHNEQFF.

The chain recombines TRBV5-4 with TRBJ2-5; TCRdb indicates TRBD1, and absent DNA this call remains unverified. The germline V gene encodes CDR1 SGHNT and CDR2 YYREEE (reference sequence). The CDR3 has 15 amino acids. CDR3 region: CASSPEGQGQETQYF.

The chain uses TRBV4-1 and TRBJ2-7; TCRdb selects TRBD2, and the lack of DNA leaves this call unchecked. Germline-derived CDR1 and CDR2 are MGHRA and YSYEKL. The CDR3 consists of 17 residues. This CDR3 reads CASSQGPLAGGAYEQYF.

The J gene is TRBJ2-1, the V gene TRBV11-3; the D gene TCRdb calls, TRBD1, cannot be checked with no DNA. The germline CDR1 and CDR2 sequences are SGHNT and YENEEA. CDR3 size: 15 residues. The CDR3 sequence: CASSKGQGNPNEQFF.

V is TRBV7-2 and J is TRBJ1-2; without DNA, the TCRdb call of TRBD1 cannot be checked. CDR3 length equals 15 residues. Germline values: CDR1 SGHTA, CDR2 FQGNSA. The CDR3 here is CASSSPGWGDYGYTF.

The genes are TRBV15 and TRBJ1-3. Germline lookup yields CDR1 LNHNV and CDR2 YYDKDF (reference sequence). The CDR3 totals 15 residues. The CDR3 spells CVTSREQGSGNTIYF.

The rearrangement uses TRBV11-3 and TRBJ2-7. The CDR3 has 13 amino acids. In germline, CDR1 is SGHNT, CDR2 YENEEA. The CDR3 here is CASSLSRMDEQYF.

This chain connects TRBV4-2 to TRBJ1-1. Per germline, CDR1 LGHNA and CDR2 YNFKEQ. The CDR3 is made up of 16 amino acids. CDR3 sequence: CASSQERRGSHTEAFF.